This passage covers 24 T cell receptor beta chains from one sample sequenced in a study of blood T cell repertoires in COVID-19. Repertoires were generated with immunoSEQ multiplex PCR, while TCRdb's copy carries only in-frame clones and drops some. The table includes 200,000 to 300,000 clones, 81% detected once. Sequenced sample: peripheral blood. The source is a woman older than 75 with COVID-19, enrolled during active disease.

The chain joins TRBV2 to TRBJ1-5; D call uncertain. The CDR3 sequence is 15 residues long. Germline V gives CDR1 SNHLY, CDR2 FYNNEI. V lost 3 bases to trimming and J lost 0 bases, with 9 bases between them. The CDR3 here is CASSDRLYSNQPQHF. CDR3 nucleotides: TGTGCCAGCAGTGACAGACTCTATAGCAATCAGCCCCAGCATTTT.

The gene calls are TRBV6-5 and TRBJ1-1; perhaps TRBD1 as D (6 bases). Per the germline V gene, CDR1 is MNHEY and CDR2 is SVGAGI. This CDR3 region has 15 residues. V gave up 8 bases and J gave up 0 bases, with 16 bases separating them. The CDR3 DNA follows: TGTGCCAGCGCTCCTCAGGGGAGGGTGAACACTGAAGCTTTCTTT. Amino acid sequence: CASAPQGRVNTEAFF.

The CDR3 is CASSLVGGLADNEQFF. The DNA of the CDR3 is TGCGCCAGCAGCTTGGTTGGGGGACTAGCGGACAATGAGCAGTTCTTC. This chain links TRBV5-1 with TRBJ2-1, with 11 bases aligning to TRBD2. This CDR3 spans 16 amino acids. After removal of 0 bases from V and 5 bases from J, the junction contained 4 bases not matched to a gene. The germline V gene encodes CDR1 SGHRS and CDR2 YFSETQ. The full variable domain, completed using reference TRBV5-1 and TRBJ2-1, is KAGVTQTPRYLIKTRGQQVTLSCSPISGHRSVSWYQQTPGQGLQFLFEYFSETQRNKGNFPGRFSGRQFSNSRSEMNVSTLELGDSALYLCASSLVGGLADNEQFFGPGTRLTVL.

As for this clone: This clone may be a read error of a much larger clone one base away. CDR3 DNA sequence: TGTGCCAGCAGCCGGGACAGACGCACAGATACGCAGTATTTT. It is translated as CASSRDRRTDTQYF. The chain employs TRBV6-5 and TRBJ2-3; 7 bases fit TRBD1. CDR1 and CDR2 (germline): MNHEY, SVGAGI. This CDR3 is 14 amino acids long. V shed 6 bases, J shed 1 base, and the junction held 4 bases outside the gene matches.

This chain links TRBV6-4 with TRBJ1-1; D unresolved. CDR1 is MRHNA, CDR2 SNTAGT, per germline. The CDR3 consists of 12 residues. The V gene lost 8 bases and the J gene lost 5 bases, with 12 bases spanning the gap. CDR3 bases: TGTGCCAGCTGTCTAGACGGGACTGAAGCTTTCTTT. Its protein is CASCLDGTEAFF.

The rearrangement uses TRBV24-1 and TRBJ2-2, with 12 bases lining up with TRBD1. J lost 4 bases, V lost 0 bases, and 5 bases had no gene match. The CDR3 consists of 18 residues. Germline V gene sequence: CDR1 KGHDR, CDR2 SFDVKD. CDR3 region: CATSDLPGTGGGTGELFF. The DNA of the CDR3 is TGTGCCACCAGTGATTTGCCGGGGACAGGGGGCGGCACCGGGGAGCTGTTTTTT.

The chain couples TRBV9 to TRBJ2-2, with 7 bases identical to TRBD1. The CDR3 loop spans 14 amino acids. J was trimmed by 5 bases and V by 3 bases; bases with no gene match: 4. Germline V gives CDR1 SGDLS, CDR2 YYNGEE. The CDR3 coding sequence is TGTGCCAGCAGCGCCCGGGACAGTACCGGGGAGCTGTTTTTT. Translation: CASSARDSTGELFF.

The rearrangement links TRBV19 to TRBJ1-2, with D maybe TRBD1 (6 bases). The CDR3 runs 15 residues. The V gene lost 3 bases and the J gene lost 8 bases, with 19 bases spanning the gap. Germline CDR1 reads LNHDA; CDR2 reads SQIVND (reference sequence). CDR3 sequence (DNA): TGTGCCAGTAGTATCCCCCCTGGACAGTCCGGGGGCTACACCTTC. Residues: CASSIPPGQSGGYTF.

The chain couples TRBV30 to TRBJ2-7, with D uncertain. The CDR3 runs to 11 residues. V gave up 2 bases and J gave up 1 base, with 3 bases separating them. CDR1 and CDR2 (germline): GTSNPN, SVGIG (reference sequence). DNA of the CDR3: TGTGCCTGGAGTCGGTCCTACGAGCAGTACTTC. Translated: CAWSRSYEQYF.

This sequence joins TRBV13 and TRBJ2-5, with 7 bases identical to TRBD2. CDR3 length: 14 amino acids. V trimming: 2 bases; J trimming: 5 bases; junction bases outside the gene matches: 5. Germline V CDR1 and CDR2: PRHDT, FYEKMQ (reference sequence). The CDR3 sequence is CASSLMVGGETQYF. CDR3 coding DNA: TGTGCCAGCAGCTTAATGGTCGGGGGGGAGACCCAGTACTTC.

This chain connects TRBV7-8 to TRBJ2-5, with TRBD2 identical over 12 bases. The germline gives CDR1 SGHVS, CDR2 FQNEAQ. With V trimmed by 4 bases and J by 4 bases, 7 bases remained unmatched. The CDR3 covers 16 residues. The CDR3 loop is CASSSPTSGRAETQYF. CDR3 nucleotide sequence: TGTGCCAGCAGCTCACCGACTAGCGGGAGAGCAGAGACCCAGTACTTC.

This clone showed up many times. The DNA for the CDR3 is TGTGCCACCAGTGACAAGAGGCGGGGGGTGGTCCTCCTCCACTTT. Its protein is CATSDKRRGVVLLHF. The chain carries TRBV24-1 and TRBJ1-6; D may be TRBD1 (5 bases). V was cut by 4 bases and J by 15 bases, with 21 bases left in between. The CDR3 is 15 amino acids. Germline V lookup: CDR1 KGHDR, CDR2 SFDVKD.

V usage is TRBV18 and J usage is TRBJ2-5, with 7 bases identical to TRBD1. Germline loops: CDR1 KGHSH, CDR2 LQKENI. The V and J ends lost 4 bases and 3 bases, in that order; junction bases with no gene match: 2. This CDR3 is 13 amino acids long. CDR3 sequence: CASSLGQEETQYF. CDR3 DNA: TGTGCCAGCTCACTAGGACAGGAAGAGACCCAGTACTTC.

The CDR3 region has the DNA TGCGCCAGCAGCTTAGAACAGGGCCCGGGGACTGAAGCTTTCTTT. It codes for CASSLEQGPGTEAFF. The V gene is TRBV5-1, the J gene TRBJ1-1, with TRBD1 as a possible D gene (6 bases). The length of the CDR3 is 15 residues. V was pared by 2 bases and J by 5 bases, with 16 bases between. Per the germline V gene, CDR1 is SGHRS and CDR2 is YFSETQ.

This chain connects TRBV12-3 or TRBV12-4 to TRBJ1-3; D is undetermined. The CDR3 is made up of 12 amino acids. The V end was cut by 4 bases, the J end by 7 bases, with 8 bases between. CDR3 protein: CASSSTRNTIYF. For the CDR3, the DNA is TGTGCCAGCAGTTCGACACGGAACACCATATATTTT.

This clone was seen more than once but under ten times. DNA of the CDR3: TGCGCCAGCAGCCTGGCGGGGGGCCTCTACAATGAGCAGTTCTTC. This translates into CASSLAGGLYNEQFF. The V call is TRBV5-1, the J call TRBJ2-1; 8 nucleotides agree with TRBD2. The CDR3 is 15 amino acids. Germline CDR1 and CDR2: SGHRS and YFSETQ. V dropped 4 bases and J dropped 3; count of bases not matched to a gene: 6. Full variable domain (missing parts from reference TRBV5-1 and TRBJ2-1): KAGVTQTPRYLIKTRGQQVTLSCSPISGHRSVSWYQQTPGQGLQFLFEYFSETQRNKGNFPGRFSGRQFSNSRSEMNVSTLELGDSALYLCASSLAGGLYNEQFFGPGTRLTVL.

This clone was counted a single time. The chain combines TRBV2 with TRBJ1-2; D gene unclear. The CDR3 spans 15 residues. Per germline, CDR1 SNHLY and CDR2 FYNNEI. V was trimmed by 0 bases and J by 4 bases, leaving 12 bases between them. For the CDR3, the DNA is TGTGCCAGCAGTGAAGCGCTAGAGTCGATCTATGGCTACACCTTC. Amino acids: CASSEALESIYGYTF.

The genes are TRBV30 and TRBJ1-1; TRBD1 might be the D (6 bases). V lost 5 bases, J lost 6 bases, and 7 bases lay in between. Germline loops: CDR1 GTSNPN, CDR2 SVGIG (reference sequence). The CDR3 runs to 10 residues. CDR3 sequence (DNA): TGTGCCTGGGGGACATCTGAAGCTTTCTTT. It yields the protein CAWGTSEAFF. Variable domain in full (rest from reference TRBV30 and TRBJ1-1): SQTIHQWPATLVQPVGSPLSLECTVEGTSNPNLYWYRQAAGRGLQLLFYSVGIGQISSEVPQNLSASRPQDRQFILSSKKLLLSDSGFYLCAWGTSEAFFGQGTRLTVV.

The CDR3 is CASRGQVGTEAFF. The DNA of the CDR3 is TGTGCCAGCAGGGGACAGGTCGGTACTGAAGCTTTCTTT. The chain joins TRBV3-1 (or the pseudogene TRBV3-2) to TRBJ1-1, with 8 bases fitting TRBD1. This CDR3 comprises 13 residues. The V and J ends lost 6 bases and 5 bases, in that order; junction bases with no gene match: 5. Per the germline V gene, CDR1 is LGHDT and CDR2 is YNNKEL (reference sequence).

The chain couples TRBV12-5 to TRBJ1-1; TRBD1 matches at 9 bases. The V segment lost 6 bases and the J segment 1 base; nucleotides outside the gene matches: 6. Germline lookup yields CDR1 LGHNT and CDR2 FRNRAP. The CDR3 totals 15 residues. The DNA for the CDR3 is TGTGCTAGTGGAGCCGGGACAGGGCCGAACACTGAAGCTTTCTTT. Encoded protein: CASGAGTGPNTEAFF.

This clone was counted a single time. This chain uses TRBV10-2 with TRBJ1-5, with D perhaps TRBD1 (6 bases). Germline CDR1 WSHSY, CDR2 SAAADI. The CDR3 covers 14 residues. Trimming took off 8 bases at V and 4 bases at J, with 15 bases between the two ends. Written as DNA, the CDR3 is TGCGCCAGCGGGACGTCGCAGGGGAATCAGCCCCAGCATTTT. It codes for CASGTSQGNQPQHF.

This clone was seen a single time. The chain is built from TRBV7-9 and TRBJ2-4; the D is unclear. Trimming shortened V by 5 bases and J by 7 bases, and 12 bases separated the two germline ends. Germline assignment: CDR1 SEHNR and CDR2 FQNEAQ (reference sequence). This CDR3 region has 13 residues. CDR3 residues: CASSPRKENIQYF. The CDR3 DNA reads TGTGCCAGCAGCCCTCGGAAGGAGAACATTCAGTACTTC. Supplemented by reference TRBV7-9 and TRBJ2-4, the full variable domain reads DTGVSQNPRHKITKRGQNVTFRCDPISEHNRLYWYRQTLGQGPEFLTYFQNEAQLEKSRLLSDRFSAERPKGSFSTLEIQRTEQGDSAMYLCASSPRKENIQYFGAGTRLSVL.

The chain recombines TRBV5-4 with TRBJ2-3; 10 bases fit TRBD2. J gave up 3 bases and V 0 bases, and 1 base lay outside the gene matches. The CDR3 totals 15 residues. CDR1 is SGHNT and CDR2 is YYREEE in the germline V gene (reference sequence). CDR3 in DNA: TGTGCCAGCAGCTTGGCTAGCGGGGGAACAGATACGCAGTATTTT. Translating it yields CASSLASGGTDTQYF.

The chain carries TRBV28 and TRBJ1-5, with 7 positions matching TRBD1. With 8 bases clipped from V and 2 bases from J, the junction kept 9 bases outside the gene matches. The CDR3 runs to 15 residues. Germline V gene lookup returns CDR1 MDHEN and CDR2 SYDVKM. DNA for the CDR3: TGTGCCAGCTATCCTCGACAGGGTGGCAATCAGCCCCAGCATTTT. The encoded protein is CASYPRQGGNQPQHF.